This TCR beta chain was sequenced during a study of T-cell memory formation after mild COVID-19. Study summary: Largely donor-specific TCR clusters were found.

One entry per CDR3 protein, called by TCRdb with MiXCR from the 5' RACE reads. The table includes 560,000 or so distinct CDR3 sequences, roughly 17% detected once. Ten or more counts support this clonotype. Its cognate antigen is unknown. Study results and caveats: The SARS-CoV-2 specificity of second-wave clones reaching peak at day 37 remained unverified. Several responding clones turned up in pre-infection memory, indicating that cross-reactive memory may have taken part.

Germline CDR1 reads KGHSH; CDR2 reads LQKENI. This CDR3 has 14 amino acids. The junction had 3 bases not matched to a gene; V was cut back by 3 bases and J by 4 bases. The TCR comes from an adult woman who had mild COVID-19 (a few samples of this study predate the infection). Cell type and time point are not known. The chain combines TRBV18 with TRBJ2-1, with TRBD1 matching over 7 bases. The source material was PBMCs or a T cell subset sorted from them (not recorded which). The CDR3 sequence: CASSPDRVYNEQFF. DNA of the CDR3: TGTGCCAGCTCACCCGACAGGGTGTACAATGAGCAGTTCTTC.